This TCR beta chain was found in a study of blood T cell repertoires in COVID-19. Study as a whole: The United States, Italy and Spain supplied acute and convalescent COVID-19 samples. PBMCs, B-cell-depleted T cells, or T cells were the source of the cDNA or gDNA that made up the material.

CDR1 SGHTA and CDR2 FQGNSA come from the germline V gene. With 0 bases removed from V and 5 bases from J, the gap between germline ends came to 5 bases. This CDR3 is 13 amino acids long. Per the original data handling: Reference gene primers were amplified, and this amplification served to estimate nucleated cell counts. Profiled with immunoSEQ multiplex PCR; TCRdb holds only in-frame clones, not every one. Clone size and the V and J calls come from that table; the DNA yielded D and trimming. The data show around 120,000 clones, about 92% seen once. Sequences were obtained from peripheral blood. The chain employs TRBV7-2 and TRBJ2-1; D is unclear. This TCR derives from a man in his forties or fifties with active COVID-19. The CDR3 here is CASSLARDNEQFF. DNA for the CDR3: TGTGCCAGCAGCTTAGCCCGAGACAATGAGCAGTTCTTC. The full variable domain, rest sourced from reference TRBV7-2 and TRBJ2-1, is GAGVSQSPSNKVTEKGKDVELRCDPISGHTALYWYRQSLGQGLEFLIYFQGNSAPDKSGLPSDRFSAERTGGSVSTLTIQRTQQEDSAVYLCASSLARDNEQFFGPGTRLTVL.